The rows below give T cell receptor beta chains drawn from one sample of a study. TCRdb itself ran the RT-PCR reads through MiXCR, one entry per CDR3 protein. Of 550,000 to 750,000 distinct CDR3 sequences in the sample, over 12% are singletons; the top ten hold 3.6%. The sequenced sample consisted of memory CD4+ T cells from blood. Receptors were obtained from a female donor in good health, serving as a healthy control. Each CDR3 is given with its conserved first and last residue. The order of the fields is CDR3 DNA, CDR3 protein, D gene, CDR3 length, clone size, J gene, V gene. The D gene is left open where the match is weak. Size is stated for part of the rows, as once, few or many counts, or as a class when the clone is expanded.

CDR3 DNA: TGTGCCAGCAGCTACCAGGGGTGGGGGAGTAGCAATGAAAAACTGTTTTTT
CDR3 protein: CASSYQGWGSSNEKLFF
D gene: .
CDR3 length: 17
clone size: .
J gene: TRBJ1-4
V gene: TRBV7-2

CDR3 DNA: TGTGCCAGCAACAATTACCGGGACGTCGGACTTGGGACCCAGTACTTC
CDR3 protein: CASNNYRDVGLGTQYF
D gene: .
CDR3 length: 16
clone size: .
J gene: TRBJ2-5
V gene: TRBV7-9

CDR3 DNA: TGCAGCGTTGAGGTGGACACGAATGAAAAACTGTTTTTT
CDR3 protein: CSVEVDTNEKLFF
D gene: .
CDR3 length: 13
clone size: .
J gene: TRBJ1-4
V gene: TRBV29-1

CDR3 DNA: TGCGCCAGCAGCCCGGGGACAGGGGGCGCCGTTGAGGATAGGGGCTACACCTTC
CDR3 protein: CASSPGTGGAVEDRGYTF
D gene: TRBD1
CDR3 length: 18
clone size: many
J gene: TRBJ1-2
V gene: TRBV5-1

CDR3 DNA: TGTGCCATCAGTCTAGAACAGGGAGTTGCTGAAGCTTTCTTT
CDR3 protein: CAISLEQGVAEAFF
D gene: .
CDR3 length: 14
clone size: .
J gene: TRBJ1-1
V gene: TRBV10-3

CDR3 DNA: TGTGCCAGCAGCCTACCCACTAGTAGCCGAGAGACCCAGTACTTC
CDR3 protein: CASSLPTSSRETQYF
D gene: .
CDR3 length: 15
clone size: many
J gene: TRBJ2-5
V gene: TRBV7-6

CDR3 DNA: TGCGCCAGCAGCCTCTCTACCGGTGGTTTGAATGAGCAGTTCTTC
CDR3 protein: CASSLSTGGLNEQFF
D gene: .
CDR3 length: 15
clone size: .
J gene: TRBJ2-1
V gene: TRBV5-1

CDR3 DNA: TGCGCCAGCATGGGCCTGGACGCGGGCGAGCAGTACTTC
CDR3 protein: CASMGLDAGEQYF
D gene: .
CDR3 length: 13
clone size: .
J gene: TRBJ2-7
V gene: TRBV5-1

CDR3 DNA: TGTGCCAGCAGCTTCTCGGCCCCGGGAAACACCATATATTTT
CDR3 protein: CASSFSAPGNTIYF
D gene: .
CDR3 length: 14
clone size: .
J gene: TRBJ1-3
V gene: TRBV11-2

CDR3 DNA: TGTGCCAGCAGTCAGGCGGGGATTACGCAGTATTTT
CDR3 protein: CASSQAGITQYF
D gene: .
CDR3 length: 12
clone size: many
J gene: TRBJ2-3
V gene: TRBV12-3/TRBV12-4

CDR3 DNA: TGCGCCAGTGGGGGACTAGCGGGAGGACAATACAATGAGCAGTTCTTC
CDR3 protein: CASGGLAGGQYNEQFF
D gene: TRBD2
CDR3 length: 16
clone size: few
J gene: TRBJ2-1
V gene: TRBV5-1

CDR3 DNA: TGCAGTGCCGGCGGCGGGACAGGGAAAAACGAGCAGTACTTC
CDR3 protein: CSAGGGTGKNEQYF
D gene: TRBD1
CDR3 length: 14
clone size: many
J gene: TRBJ2-7
V gene: TRBV20-1

CDR3 DNA: TGTGCCATCAGTGAGTCCCCAACCGGGAGCTCCTACGAGCAGTACTTC
CDR3 protein: CAISESPTGSSYEQYF
D gene: .
CDR3 length: 16
clone size: many
J gene: TRBJ2-7
V gene: TRBV10-3

CDR3 DNA: TGTGCCAGCAGCCGCGATCCCCCAGCAACTAATGAAAAACTGTTTTTT
CDR3 protein: CASSRDPPATNEKLFF
D gene: .
CDR3 length: 16
clone size: few
J gene: TRBJ1-4
V gene: TRBV7-2

CDR3 DNA: TGTGCCAGCAGCCAAGAAAGGAGACTAAGCGGAGGTGAGACCCAGTACTTC
CDR3 protein: CASSQERRLSGGETQYF
D gene: .
CDR3 length: 17
clone size: few
J gene: TRBJ2-5
V gene: TRBV3-1

CDR3 DNA: TGTGCCAGCAGCCCCTTGGGGCGGGAGTCGAACAATGAGCAGTTCTTC
CDR3 protein: CASSPLGRESNNEQFF
D gene: TRBD2
CDR3 length: 16
clone size: few
J gene: TRBJ2-1
V gene: TRBV3-1

CDR3 DNA: TGTGCCATCAGTGAAGAAGGGTTCTATGGCTACACCTTC
CDR3 protein: CAISEEGFYGYTF
D gene: .
CDR3 length: 13
clone size: few
J gene: TRBJ1-2
V gene: TRBV10-3

CDR3 DNA: TGTGCCAGCAGCGTATTTTCGGGACGCACAGATACGCAGTATTTT
CDR3 protein: CASSVFSGRTDTQYF
D gene: .
CDR3 length: 15
clone size: .
J gene: TRBJ2-3
V gene: TRBV9

CDR3 DNA: TGCGCCAGCGCCGGGACCCTCTCTAGAAAACTGTTTTTT
CDR3 protein: CASAGTLSRKLFF
D gene: .
CDR3 length: 13
clone size: many
J gene: TRBJ1-4
V gene: TRBV4-3

CDR3 DNA: TGCGCCAGCAGCCACCTCTTGGGGGGTGAGCAGTTCTTC
CDR3 protein: CASSHLLGGEQFF
D gene: .
CDR3 length: 13
clone size: .
J gene: TRBJ2-1
V gene: TRBV4-1

CDR3 DNA: TGTGCCTGGAGTGCCAGGACTAGCGGGAGATACGAGCAGTACTTC
CDR3 protein: CAWSARTSGRYEQYF
D gene: TRBD2
CDR3 length: 15
clone size: few
J gene: TRBJ2-7
V gene: TRBV30

CDR3 DNA: TGCGCCAGCAGCCAAGAGGTCCCCCCGAGAGGTGGCACTGAAGCTTTCTTT
CDR3 protein: CASSQEVPPRGGTEAFF
D gene: .
CDR3 length: 17
clone size: .
J gene: TRBJ1-1
V gene: TRBV4-3

CDR3 DNA: TGCAGTGCTAGAGTTGGGGATGGCATAACTGAAGCTTTCTTT
CDR3 protein: CSARVGDGITEAFF
D gene: .
CDR3 length: 14
clone size: few
J gene: TRBJ1-1
V gene: TRBV20-1

CDR3 DNA: TGTGCCACACAACAATTACAGGGGACAGCAGTAACAGATACGCAGTATTTT
CDR3 protein: CATQQLQGTAVTDTQYF
D gene: TRBD1
CDR3 length: 17
clone size: few
J gene: TRBJ2-3
V gene: TRBV12-3/TRBV12-4

CDR3 DNA: TGCAGTGCTAGACTTAACAGGGGTCCCGGGGAGCTGTTTTTT
CDR3 protein: CSARLNRGPGELFF
D gene: TRBD1
CDR3 length: 14
clone size: few
J gene: TRBJ2-2
V gene: TRBV20-1

CDR3 DNA: TGCAGTGCTCGCGCTAGTAACAGGGGGGATAGCAATCAGCCCCAGCATTTT
CDR3 protein: CSARASNRGDSNQPQHF
D gene: TRBD1
CDR3 length: 17
clone size: many
J gene: TRBJ1-5
V gene: TRBV20-1

CDR3 DNA: TGCAGTGCTAGTGCCCGGGACACCGGCGAGCAGTACTTC
CDR3 protein: CSASARDTGEQYF
D gene: .
CDR3 length: 13
clone size: .
J gene: TRBJ2-7
V gene: TRBV20-1

CDR3 DNA: TGCGCCAGCAGCGTCCAGGGAATTAATGAGCAGTTCTTC
CDR3 protein: CASSVQGINEQFF
D gene: .
CDR3 length: 13
clone size: many
J gene: TRBJ2-1
V gene: TRBV5-1

CDR3 DNA: TGTGCCAGCAGCCTACAGCCAGGGGCCCGCTATGGCTACACCTTC
CDR3 protein: CASSLQPGARYGYTF
D gene: .
CDR3 length: 15
clone size: many
J gene: TRBJ1-2
V gene: TRBV5-6

CDR3 DNA: TGCGCCAGCAGCCAAATAGGGCGGGGCCGCACAGATACGCAGTATTTT
CDR3 protein: CASSQIGRGRTDTQYF
D gene: .
CDR3 length: 16
clone size: .
J gene: TRBJ2-3
V gene: TRBV4-3

CDR3 DNA: TGCAGTGCACCAGACAGATTCTACGAGCAGTACTTC
CDR3 protein: CSAPDRFYEQYF
D gene: .
CDR3 length: 12
clone size: many
J gene: TRBJ2-7
V gene: TRBV20-1

CDR3 DNA: TGTGCCAGCAGCTTAAGAGGGGGGGGCTACAATGAGCAGTTCTTC
CDR3 protein: CASSLRGGGYNEQFF
D gene: .
CDR3 length: 15
clone size: .
J gene: TRBJ2-1
V gene: TRBV7-9

CDR3 DNA: TGTGCCAGCAGCTTAGTCAGGGGAGGAGGAGAGACCCAGTACTTC
CDR3 protein: CASSLVRGGGETQYF
D gene: .
CDR3 length: 15
clone size: .
J gene: TRBJ2-5
V gene: TRBV7-2

CDR3 DNA: TGTGCCAGCAGTTACCAGGGGGCGAACTCACCCCTCCACTTT
CDR3 protein: CASSYQGANSPLHF
D gene: TRBD1
CDR3 length: 14
clone size: many
J gene: TRBJ1-6
V gene: TRBV6-2/TRBV6-3

CDR3 DNA: TGTGCCAGCAGCTTTTCGTCTGGTGGAGAGCAGTACTTC
CDR3 protein: CASSFSSGGEQYF
D gene: .
CDR3 length: 13
clone size: many
J gene: TRBJ2-7
V gene: TRBV7-9

CDR3 DNA: TGTGCCAGCAGCTTCCACGGGACAGGGGGGGAGCAGTACTTC
CDR3 protein: CASSFHGTGGEQYF
D gene: TRBD1
CDR3 length: 14
clone size: .
J gene: TRBJ2-7
V gene: TRBV7-8

CDR3 DNA: TGTGCCAGCAGCTTACCCCCCCAGGCAGAAGCTTTCTTT
CDR3 protein: CASSLPPQAEAFF
D gene: .
CDR3 length: 13
clone size: few
J gene: TRBJ1-1
V gene: TRBV7-2

CDR3 DNA: TGTGCCAGCAAAGGCCCCAATTCACCCCTCCACTTT
CDR3 protein: CASKGPNSPLHF
D gene: .
CDR3 length: 12
clone size: few
J gene: TRBJ1-6
V gene: TRBV6-5

CDR3 DNA: TGTGCCAGCTCCCCGGGACAGGGGGCGGACGAGCAGTACTTC
CDR3 protein: CASSPGQGADEQYF
D gene: TRBD1
CDR3 length: 14
clone size: .
J gene: TRBJ2-7
V gene: TRBV18

CDR3 DNA: TGTGCCAGCAGTTCCACTAGCGGGGGCACAGATACGCAGTATTTT
CDR3 protein: CASSSTSGGTDTQYF
D gene: TRBD2
CDR3 length: 15
clone size: many
J gene: TRBJ2-3
V gene: TRBV12-3/TRBV12-4

CDR3 DNA: TGTGCCAGCAGTGTACCAGGGTCCTACGAGCAGTACTTC
CDR3 protein: CASSVPGSYEQYF
D gene: .
CDR3 length: 13
clone size: few
J gene: TRBJ2-7
V gene: TRBV6-1

CDR3 DNA: TGTGCCAGCAGCCCCCACAGGGGAGCATCCTACGAGCAGTACTTC
CDR3 protein: CASSPHRGASYEQYF
D gene: TRBD1
CDR3 length: 15
clone size: few
J gene: TRBJ2-7
V gene: TRBV7-2